This T cell receptor beta chain was obtained from a study of T cell responses to AZD1222 COVID-19 vaccine. Assay: immunoSEQ multiplex PCR; the TCRdb copy retains only in-frame clones and omits some. The sample holds approximately 110,000 clones; roughly 88% are singletons and the top ten take less than 8%. Trimming removed 2 bases from V and 8 bases from J; junction bases left unmatched: 13. This CDR3 is built from 16 residues. Germline V gene data show CDR1 as SGHAT and CDR2 as FQNNGV. This receptor was obtained from an adult in good health. Sequenced here: peripheral blood, sampled on day 0 of AZD1222 vaccination. V is TRBV11-2 and J is TRBJ1-2; 8 nucleotides align to TRBD1. The CDR3 here is CASSLFGGTGLEGYTF. Here the CDR3 DNA reads TGTGCCAGCAGCTTATTTGGGGGGACAGGTCTAGAGGGCTACACCTTC.